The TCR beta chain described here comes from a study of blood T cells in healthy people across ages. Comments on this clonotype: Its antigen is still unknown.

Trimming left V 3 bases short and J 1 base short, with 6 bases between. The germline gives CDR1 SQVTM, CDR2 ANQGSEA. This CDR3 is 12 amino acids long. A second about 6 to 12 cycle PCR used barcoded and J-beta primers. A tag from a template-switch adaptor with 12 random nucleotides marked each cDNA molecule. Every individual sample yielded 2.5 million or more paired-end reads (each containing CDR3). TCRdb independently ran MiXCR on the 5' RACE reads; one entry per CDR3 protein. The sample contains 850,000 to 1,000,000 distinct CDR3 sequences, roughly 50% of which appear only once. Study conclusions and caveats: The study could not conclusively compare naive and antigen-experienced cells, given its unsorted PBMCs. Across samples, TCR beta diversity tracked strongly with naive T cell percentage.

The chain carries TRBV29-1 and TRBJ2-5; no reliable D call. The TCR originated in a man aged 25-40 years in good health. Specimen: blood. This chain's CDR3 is CSVDYLQETQYF. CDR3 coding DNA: TGCAGCGTTGACTACCTCCAAGAGACCCAGTACTTC.